The 7 T cell receptor beta chains presented below share a single source sample, sequenced in a study of cytomegalovirus exposure and HLA in healthy donors. PCR was performed using 60 Vbeta and 13 Jbeta primers. TCRdb's copy holds only in-frame clones and misses some; the assay was immunoSEQ multiplex PCR. The data show a few hundred thousand clones, about 75% seen once. Material for sequencing was PBMCs. These receptors were obtained from a female donor in good health and CMV-seronegative.

J is TRBJ2-7 and V is TRBV10-2, with a possible D match to TRBD1 (6 bases). Trimming shortened V by 2 bases and J by 2 bases, and 10 bases separated the two germline ends. Germline CDR1 WSHSY, CDR2 SAAADI. The CDR3 is made up of 14 amino acids. The CDR3 loop is CASSESRGTYEQYF. DNA of the CDR3: TGCGCCAGCAGTGAGAGCAGGGGTACCTACGAGCAGTACTTC.

The V call is TRBV7-9, the J call TRBJ2-7; tentatively, D is TRBD1 (6 bases). The CDR3 sequence is 18 residues long. Germline V CDR1 and CDR2: SEHNR, FQNEAQ (reference sequence). V was shortened by 1 base and J by 3 bases, with 22 bases between the two germline ends. As DNA, the CDR3 is TGTGCCAGCAGCTTAGAAGGGGGAAGGGACGAGTTCCGCTACGAGCAGTACTTC. Protein: CASSLEGGRDEFRYEQYF. Filled out from reference TRBV7-9 and TRBJ2-7, the complete variable domain reads DTGVSQNPRHKITKRGQNVTFRCDPISEHNRLYWYRQTLGQGPEFLTYFQNEAQLEKSRLLSDRFSAERPKGSFSTLEIQRTEQGDSAMYLCASSLEGGRDEFRYEQYFGPGTRLTVT.

V gene TRBV2 combines with J gene TRBJ2-2; 9 bases agree with TRBD1. V shed 5 bases, J shed 5 bases, and the junction held 9 bases outside the gene matches. The length of the CDR3 is 16 residues. Germline V lookup: CDR1 SNHLY, CDR2 FYNNEI. DNA of the CDR3: TGTGCCAGCAGTCCACCCGGGACAGGGAGGACCGGGGAGCTGTTTTTT. Translated, it gives CASSPPGTGRTGELFF.

This clone was detected only a few times. The V and J genes are TRBV28 and TRBJ2-7; 10 positions agree with TRBD1. Germline trimming cut 5 bases from V and 2 bases from J; bases unmatched to any gene: 9. CDR3 length equals 16 residues. Germline CDR1 and CDR2: MDHEN and SYDVKM. The CDR3 here is CASSASRQGATYEQYF. The CDR3 nucleotides read TGTGCCAGCAGTGCCTCTCGACAGGGGGCAACCTACGAGCAGTACTTC.

This clone was detected only a few times. V gene TRBV7-9 combines with J gene TRBJ1-1; maybe TRBD1 (5 bases). V was trimmed by 4 bases and J by 1 base, leaving 10 bases between them. Germline V gene sequence: CDR1 SEHNR, CDR2 FQNEAQ (reference sequence). The CDR3 sequence is 14 residues long. The DNA for the CDR3 is TGTGCCAGCAGCTCAGAAGGACAGAACACTGAAGCTTTCTTT. Amino acid sequence: CASSSEGQNTEAFF.

J is TRBJ1-2 and V is TRBV10-2; 11 bases match TRBD1. Germline CDR1 reads WSHSY; CDR2 reads SAAADI. The CDR3 length is 14 residues. V lost 2 bases, J lost 13 bases, and 9 bases stayed unmatched. The CDR3: CASSEGTGGPGSTF. The CDR3 DNA follows: TGCGCCAGCAGTGAGGGGACAGGGGGACCCGGTTCCACCTTC.

The chain uses TRBV28 and TRBJ2-2; possibly TRBD1 for D (6 bases). Germline V gives CDR1 MDHEN, CDR2 SYDVKM. The CDR3 is 15 residues long. V gave up 6 bases and J gave up 6 bases, with 17 bases separating them. For the CDR3, the DNA is TGTGCCAGCAGCCTAACTGACCCAGGGGCCGGGGAGCTGTTTTTT. Protein sequence: CASSLTDPGAGELFF.